This T cell receptor (beta chain) was retrieved from a study of kidney transplant recipient with SARS-CoV-2 infection. MiXCR, run by TCRdb on the reads, gives a single entry per CDR3 protein. The sample has roughly 250,000 distinct CDR3 sequences; around 28% are singletons. Germline-derived CDR1 and CDR2 are SGHRS and YFSETQ. The CDR3 totals 13 residues. V was trimmed by 3 bases and J by 7 bases, leaving 13 bases between them. This clonotype was observed a few times. The receptor's source is a young adult male patient who had COVID-19 and was a kidney transplant recipient. The graft donor may account for some of the T cells. V is TRBV5-1 and J is TRBJ1-1; D call uncertain. The sample here was a blood sample, taken at baseline and on day 111 from a kidney transplant recipient. The CDR3 here is CASSSEGGGEAFF. CDR3 coding DNA: TGCGCCAGCAGCTCGGAAGGAGGAGGTGAAGCTTTCTTT.